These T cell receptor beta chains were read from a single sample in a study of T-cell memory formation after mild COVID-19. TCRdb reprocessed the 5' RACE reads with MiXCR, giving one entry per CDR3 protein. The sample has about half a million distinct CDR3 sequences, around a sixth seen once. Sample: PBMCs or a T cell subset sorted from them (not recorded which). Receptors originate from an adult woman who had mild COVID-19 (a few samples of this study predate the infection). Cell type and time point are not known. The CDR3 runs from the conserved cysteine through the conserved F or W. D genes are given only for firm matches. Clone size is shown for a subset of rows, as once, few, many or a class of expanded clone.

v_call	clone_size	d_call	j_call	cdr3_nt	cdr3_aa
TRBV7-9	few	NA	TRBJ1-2	TGTGCCAGCAGCTTTACGGATTGGGTTATTGGCTACACCTTC	CASSFTDWVIGYTF
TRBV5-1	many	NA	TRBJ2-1	TGCGCCAGCAGCTTGGTTTTAGCTGTGGAGTACGATGAGCAGTTCTTC	CASSLVLAVEYDEQFF
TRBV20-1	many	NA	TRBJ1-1	TGCAGTGCTAGGGGGGGGCGCACTGAAGCTTTCTTT	CSARGGRTEAFF
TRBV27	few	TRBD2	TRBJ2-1	TGTGCCAGCAGTTTCGGGGGGGGCTTCAATGAGCAGTTCTTC	CASSFGGGFNEQFF
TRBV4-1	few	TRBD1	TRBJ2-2	TGCGCCAGCAGAATAAGACAGGGGGTACCCGGGGAGCTGTTTTTT	CASRIRQGVPGELFF
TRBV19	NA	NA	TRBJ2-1	TGTGCCAGTACCCTTGGTGGTGAGCAGTTCTTC	CASTLGGEQFF
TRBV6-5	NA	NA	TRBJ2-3	TGTGCCAGCAGTTACAGCCCCAGGTCCGCAGATACGCAGTATTTT	CASSYSPRSADTQYF
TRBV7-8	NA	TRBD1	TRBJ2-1	TGTGCCAGCAGCTCCCCGGGACAGGGGAGCGGGCAGTTCTTC	CASSSPGQGSGQFF
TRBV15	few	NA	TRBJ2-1	TGTGCCACCAGCAGAGCCAACTACGCGGAGCAGTTCTTC	CATSRANYAEQFF
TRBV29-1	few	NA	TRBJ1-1	TGCAGCGTTGATTATGGGGGTGCGAACACTGAAGCTTTCTTT	CSVDYGGANTEAFF
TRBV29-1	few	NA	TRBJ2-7	TGCAGCGTCACCGGGAGCTACGAGCAGTACTTC	CSVTGSYEQYF
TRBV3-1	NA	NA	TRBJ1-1	TGTGCCAGCAGCCAAGCGAAGGGGCCGGCTGAAGCTTTCTTT	CASSQAKGPAEAFF
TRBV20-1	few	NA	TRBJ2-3	TGCAGTGCTAGATTTAGTAACCGCACAGATACGCAGTATTTT	CSARFSNRTDTQYF
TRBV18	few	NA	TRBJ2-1	TGTGCCAGCTCACCGCTCTCCTATGTAACTGGTAACAATGAGCAGTTCTTC	CASSPLSYVTGNNEQFF
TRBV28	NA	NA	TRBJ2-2	TGTGCCAGCTCTGCGAGGGGCGGGGAGCTGTTTTTT	CASSARGGELFF
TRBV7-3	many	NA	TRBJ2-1	TGTGCCAGCAGCCCCCTCAGCTCCTACAATGAGCAGTTCTTC	CASSPLSSYNEQFF
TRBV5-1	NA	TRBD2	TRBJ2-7	TGCGCCAGCAGCTTGGAATTGTTAGCGGGAGGCAGCTCCTACGAGCAGTACTTC	CASSLELLAGGSSYEQYF
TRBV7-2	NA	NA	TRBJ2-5	TGTGCCAGCAGCTTAGGAAAAGGAGAGACCCAGTACTTC	CASSLGKGETQYF
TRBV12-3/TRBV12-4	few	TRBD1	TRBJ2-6	TGTGCCAGCAGAACCTGGACAGGCGGTTCTACTGGGGCCAACGTCCTGACTTTC	CASRTWTGGSTGANVLTF
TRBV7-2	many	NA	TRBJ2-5	TGTGCCAGCAGCTTTGACACCTACGGGACCCAGTACTTC	CASSFDTYGTQYF
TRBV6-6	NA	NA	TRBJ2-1	TGTGCCAGCAGTTACTCGTGGGACACCGACAATGAGCAGTTCTTC	CASSYSWDTDNEQFF
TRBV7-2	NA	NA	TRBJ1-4	TGTGCCAGCAGCTTGGGTGTCGGTGAAAAACTGTTTTTT	CASSLGVGEKLFF
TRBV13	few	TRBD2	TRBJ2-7	TGTGCCAGCAGCGTCCGAAGGAGCGGGGGCTCCCACGAGCAGTACTTC	CASSVRRSGGSHEQYF
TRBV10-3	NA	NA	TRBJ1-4	TGTGCCATCAGTGGAGGTCCAGGGGCGACTGAAAAACTGTTTTTT	CAISGGPGATEKLFF
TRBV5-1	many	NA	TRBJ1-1	TGCGCCAGCAGCTTAGGGGCCCTAGGAGGCACTGAAGCTTTCTTT	CASSLGALGGTEAFF
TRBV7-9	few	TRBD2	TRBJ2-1	TGTGCCAGCAGCTGGGTTAGCGGGAGCATCAATGAGCAGTTCTTC	CASSWVSGSINEQFF
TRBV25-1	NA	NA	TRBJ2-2	TGTGCCGGGAGAACTGGGGCAGGGGGGGAGCTGTTTTTT	CAGRTGAGGELFF
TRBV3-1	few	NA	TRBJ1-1	TGTGCCAGCAGCCAAGATTCCGGCGCGGGGAACACTGAAGCTTTCTTT	CASSQDSGAGNTEAFF
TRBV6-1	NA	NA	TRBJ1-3	TGTGCCACCACCCTCGGACGGCCGACTGGAAACACCATATATTTT	CATTLGRPTGNTIYF
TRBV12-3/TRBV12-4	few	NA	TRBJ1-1	TGTGCCAGCAGTTTTCAGGGGTCCACTGAAGCTTTCTTT	CASSFQGSTEAFF
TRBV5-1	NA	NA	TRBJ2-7	TGCGCCAGCAACCCCCAACCGACGCGGGGACGGAACTCCTACGAGCAGTACTTC	CASNPQPTRGRNSYEQYF
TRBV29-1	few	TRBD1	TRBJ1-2	TGCAGCGTTGAGCCAGGGGGGCCTGGCTACACCTTC	CSVEPGGPGYTF
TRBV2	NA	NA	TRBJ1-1	TGTGCCAGCCGCGAGGGCACTGAAGCTTTCTTT	CASREGTEAFF
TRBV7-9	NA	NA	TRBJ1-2	TGTGCCAGCAGCCCCCCCGGCGGCGATGGAGGCTACACCTTC	CASSPPGGDGGYTF
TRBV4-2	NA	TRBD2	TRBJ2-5	TGTGCCAGCAGCCAACCTAGCGGGGGCCAAGAGACCCAGTACTTC	CASSQPSGGQETQYF
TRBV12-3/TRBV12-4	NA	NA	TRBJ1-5	TGTGCCAGCAGAGGGGGGGATCAGCCCCAGCATTTT	CASRGGDQPQHF
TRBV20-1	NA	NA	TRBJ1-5	TGCAGTGCTAGAGATTGGGCCTCGGGGGCCAGCAATCAGCCCCAGCATTTT	CSARDWASGASNQPQHF
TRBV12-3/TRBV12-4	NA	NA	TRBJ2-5	TGTGCCAGCAGTTTCTCTCCGGTGGCGGGAGAGACCCAGTACTTC	CASSFSPVAGETQYF
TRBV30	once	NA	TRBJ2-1	TGTGCCTGGACTCGGCAGGGTCCCAAGGTCAATGAGCAGTTCTTC	CAWTRQGPKVNEQFF
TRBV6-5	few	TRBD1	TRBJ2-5	TGTGCCAGCACCAATCTCCGGGACAGGGACCCGGAGGAGACCCAGTACTTC	CASTNLRDRDPEETQYF
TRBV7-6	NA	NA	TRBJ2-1	TGTGCCAGCAGCTTGGCTCCTAGCGAGGGGAATGAGCAGTTCTTC	CASSLAPSEGNEQFF
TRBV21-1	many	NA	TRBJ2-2	TGTGCCAGCAGCAAGGCCGGTTATCGGGGTAACACCGGGGAGCTGTTTTTT	CASSKAGYRGNTGELFF
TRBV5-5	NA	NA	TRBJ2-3	TGTGCCAGCCACCCTCGAGGCGGCATAGGCACAGATACGCAGTATTTT	CASHPRGGIGTDTQYF
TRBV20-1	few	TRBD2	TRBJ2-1	TGCAGTGCTAGAGACGCTAGCGGGAGGGTAGGGGATGAGCAGTTCTTC	CSARDASGRVGDEQFF
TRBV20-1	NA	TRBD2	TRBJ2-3	TGCAGTGCTAGAACCGGGACTAGCGGAGCGAGCACAGATACGCAGTATTTT	CSARTGTSGASTDTQYF
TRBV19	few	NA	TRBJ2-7	TGTGCCAGTAGTAAGGGTACCTACGAGCAGTACTTC	CASSKGTYEQYF
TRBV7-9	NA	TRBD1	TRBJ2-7	TGTGCCAGCAGCTCCCGGACAGGGGGCCACGAGCAGTACTTC	CASSSRTGGHEQYF
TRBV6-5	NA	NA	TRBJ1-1	TGTGCCAGCTCAGCTCAGGGATTGGAAAACACTGAAGCTTTCTTT	CASSAQGLENTEAFF
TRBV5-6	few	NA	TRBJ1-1	TGTGCCAGCAGCTTGGACAAGGGTAGGGTGAACACTGAAGCTTTCTTT	CASSLDKGRVNTEAFF
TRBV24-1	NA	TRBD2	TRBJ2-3	TGTGCCACCAGTCACCCCCCGGGGTATAGCGGGAGACCAGATACGCAGTATTTT	CATSHPPGYSGRPDTQYF
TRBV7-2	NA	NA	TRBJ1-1	TGTGCCAGCAGCTTAGCTCGGAATATGAACACTGAAGCTTTCTTT	CASSLARNMNTEAFF
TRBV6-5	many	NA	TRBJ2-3	TGTGCCAGCAGTTACTCGGGCGTGGGGACAGATACGCAGTATTTT	CASSYSGVGTDTQYF
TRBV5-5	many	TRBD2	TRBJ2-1	TGTGCCAGCAGCTTGGGAGGACTAGCGGGAGTCCATGAGCAGTTCTTC	CASSLGGLAGVHEQFF
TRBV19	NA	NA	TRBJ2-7	TGTGCCAGTAGTATAGATCAGGACGCCAACTACGAGCAGTACTTC	CASSIDQDANYEQYF
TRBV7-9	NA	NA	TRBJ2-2	TGTGCCAGCAGCTTAACTACGGCGTACGGGGAGCTGTTTTTT	CASSLTTAYGELFF
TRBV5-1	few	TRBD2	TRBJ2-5	TGCGCCAGCAGCTGGACGGGAGGACAAGAGACCCAGTACTTC	CASSWTGGQETQYF
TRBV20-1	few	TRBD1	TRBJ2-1	TGCAGTGCTAAGGGACAGCACTACAATGAGCAGTTCTTC	CSAKGQHYNEQFF
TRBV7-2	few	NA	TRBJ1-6	TGTGCCAGCAGCCCACGGACAGTAACCAGCTCCTATAATTCACCCCTCCACTTT	CASSPRTVTSSYNSPLHF
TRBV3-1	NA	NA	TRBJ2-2	TGTGCCAGCAGCCAAGTGGGTCCCGGGGAGCTGTTTTTT	CASSQVGPGELFF
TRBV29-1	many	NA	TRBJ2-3	TGCAGCCCCAGAATAACAGATACGCAGTATTTT	CSPRITDTQYF